One and the same sample provided the 24 T cell receptor beta chains below, sequenced in a study of T cells in Graves' hyperthyroidism and ophthalmopathy. RNA transcripts were the template for amplifying TCR beta CDR3 regions. RT-PCR in the first round (using the HTBI primer set) targeted the TCR CDR3. One entry per CDR3 protein results from TCRdb running MiXCR on the multiplex PCR reads. This table holds about 510,000 distinct CDR3 sequences, approximately 48% found once. Sequences were obtained from peripheral blood or thyroid tissue (not recorded which). Receptor source: an adult woman with Graves' disease, either hyperthyroidism or ophthalmopathy (not recorded which).

As regards this clonotype: At one end the junction does not follow the germline gene, possibly because of a read error. This rearrangement joins TRBV7-3 to TRBJ2-2; tentatively, D is TRBD1 or TRBD2 (5 bases each). CDR3 size: 16 residues. Germline V gives CDR1 SGHTA, CDR2 FQGTGA. The DNA for the CDR3 is TGCGCCAGCAGCCCCCAACGGGGTAGGGGAACCGGGGAGCTGTTTTTT. It codes for CASSPQRGRGTGELFF.

With regard to this clonotype: This may be a read error, as it is one base from a much larger clone. The rearrangement joins TRBV20-1 to TRBJ1-5, with D perhaps TRBD1 (5 bases). The CDR3 totals 19 residues. Trimming removed 0 bases at V and 4 bases at J, with 25 bases between. The germline V gene encodes CDR1 DFQATT and CDR2 SNEGSKA (reference sequence). For the CDR3, the DNA is TGCAGTGCTAGAGATCTAAGGGGAGGGGCAGGGAGGGGTAATCAGCCCCAGCATTTT. Translated: CSARDLRGGAGRGNQPQHF.

The chain uses TRBV15 and TRBJ2-5; 8 bases fit TRBD1. CDR3 length: 16 amino acids. Looked up from germline, CDR1 is LNHNV and CDR2 is YYDKDF (reference sequence). J gave up 5 bases and V 2 bases, and 10 bases lay outside the gene matches. For the CDR3, the DNA is TGTGCCACCAGCAGACAGGGGGCTCTAGTCGGGGAGACCCAGTACTTC. This translates into CATSRQGALVGETQYF.

This clonotype was seen a few times. The chain combines TRBV11-3 with TRBJ1-1, with D tentatively TRBD1 (5 bases). Germline V lookup: CDR1 SGHNT, CDR2 YENEEA. The CDR3 is 14 residues long. V lost 5 bases, J lost 2 bases, and 12 bases lay in between. CDR3 loop: CASSPWGSNTEAFF. For the CDR3, the DNA is TGTGCCAGCAGCCCTTGGGGCTCTAACACTGAAGCTTTCTTT.

The chain recombines TRBV30 with TRBJ2-2; D possibly matches TRBD1 or TRBD2 (5 bases each). With 3 bases removed from V and 0 bases from J, the gap between germline ends came to 11 bases. Germline CDR1 reads GTSNPN; CDR2 reads SVGIG (reference sequence). The CDR3 runs 15 residues. CDR3 nucleotides: TGTGCCTGGAGCGAGGGACGGACGAACACCGGGGAGCTGTTTTTT. Its translation: CAWSEGRTNTGELFF.

At least ten counts were recorded for this clonotype. This sequence joins TRBV28 and TRBJ2-5, with 7 nucleotides matching TRBD1. Unmatched junction bases numbered 7, after V lost 7 bases and J lost 5 bases. The germline CDR1 and CDR2 sequences are MDHEN and SYDVKM. This CDR3 comprises 13 residues. This CDR3 reads CASIDRATETQYF. As DNA, the CDR3 is TGTGCCAGCATAGACAGGGCAACGGAGACCCAGTACTTC.

The V and J genes are TRBV20-1 and TRBJ2-5; D tentatively reads TRBD1 or TRBD2 (5 bases each). This CDR3 has 13 residues. Germline lookup yields CDR1 DFQATT and CDR2 SNEGSKA (reference sequence). Trimming stripped 6 bases from V and 5 bases from J, with 16 bases between. CDR3 DNA sequence: TGCAGTGCCCCGGGACCCCCTTGGGAGACCCAGTACTTC. Its translation is CSAPGPPWETQYF.

This chain links TRBV24-1 with TRBJ2-2; D is perhaps TRBD2 (5 bases). Trimming stripped 6 bases from V and 1 base from J, with 20 bases between. Germline V gives CDR1 KGHDR, CDR2 SFDVKD. The CDR3 covers 18 residues. The DNA of the CDR3 is TGTGCCACCAGTAAAGGTGCGGGTCCGAGAATGAACACCGGGGAGCTGTTTTTT. Translation gives CATSKGAGPRMNTGELFF.

The chain combines TRBV11-2 with TRBJ2-6; 10 nucleotides line up with TRBD2. Trimming cost V 4 bases and J 2 bases; bases outside gene matches: 11. Looked up from germline, CDR1 is SGHAT and CDR2 is FQNNGV. The CDR3 runs 19 residues. CDR3: CASSWHPAGGPAGANVLTF. CDR3 bases: TGTGCCAGCAGCTGGCACCCAGCGGGAGGGCCTGCTGGGGCCAACGTCCTGACTTTC.

With regard to this clonotype: A read error may be the cause here, since a much bigger clone is one base away. Because the CDR3 is missing its conserved closing phenylalanine or tryptophan, this is likely a read error. This chain joins TRBV20-1 and TRBJ1-1, with D hard to call. The germline CDR1 and CDR2 sequences are DFQATT and SNEGSKA (reference sequence). V lost 4 bases and J 5 bases, leaving 20 bases between the germline ends. The CDR3 runs to 15 residues. Written as DNA, the CDR3 is TGCAGTGCTAACCCGAATGAGGGAAGTAGGACTGAAGCTTTCCTT. This gives the protein CSANPNEGSRTEAFL.

The genes are TRBV10-3 and TRBJ1-5, with TRBD1 matching over 7 bases. Germline loops: CDR1 ENHRY, CDR2 SYGVKD. V gave up 8 bases and J gave up 5 bases; unmatched junction bases: 12. CDR3 length: 15 amino acids. The CDR3 DNA reads as TGTGCCATCGGGGGTGTCAGGGGGAATGATCAGCCCCAGCATTTT. It is translated as CAIGGVRGNDQPQHF.

The rearrangement links TRBV7-9 to TRBJ1-1; D unclear. The CDR3 runs to 13 residues. Trimming took off 5 bases at V and 1 base at J, with 8 bases between the two ends. Germline loops: CDR1 SEHNR, CDR2 FQNEAQ (reference sequence). In DNA form, the CDR3 reads TGTGCCAGCAGCGACTCAAAGAACACTGAAGCTTTCTTT. Translating gives CASSDSKNTEAFF.

The chain couples TRBV29-1 to TRBJ1-1; 9 bases are a match to TRBD1. V shed 6 bases, J shed 3 bases, and the junction held 5 bases outside the gene matches. This CDR3 region has 13 residues. Germline CDR1 SQVTM, CDR2 ANQGSEA. CDR3 region: CSVFGTGHTEAFF. CDR3 sequence (DNA): TGCAGCGTCTTCGGGACAGGGCACACTGAAGCTTTCTTT.

In this sample, this clonotype turned up once. The chain carries TRBV7-2 and TRBJ2-7; weak D call: TRBD1 (6 bases). The V end lost 2 bases, the J end lost 3 bases, and 14 bases lay between the germline ends. This CDR3 region has 15 residues. The V gene's germline CDR1 is SGHTA and CDR2 FQGNSA. CDR3 protein: CASSLNRVRGYEQYF. In DNA, the CDR3 is TGTGCCAGCAGCTTAAACAGGGTTCGTGGCTACGAGCAGTACTTC. The complete variable domain, with remaining parts taken from reference TRBV7-2 and TRBJ2-7, reads GAGVSQSPSNKVTEKGKDVELRCDPISGHTALYWYRQSLGQGLEFLIYFQGNSAPDKSGLPSDRFSAERTGGSVSTLTIQRTQQEDSAVYLCASSLNRVRGYEQYFGPGTRLTVT.

This rearrangement joins TRBV24-1 to TRBJ2-7; TRBD1 aligns across 9 bases. The CDR3 covers 11 residues. From germline, CDR1 is KGHDR and CDR2 SFDVKD. V lost 10 bases, J lost 6 bases, and 3 bases stayed unmatched. CDR3 amino acids: CATSTGGEQYF. In nucleotides, the CDR3 is TGTGCCACTTCGACAGGGGGCGAGCAGTACTTC.

The gene calls are TRBV7-8 and TRBJ2-7; D call uncertain. Germline lookup yields CDR1 SGHVS and CDR2 FQNEAQ. The CDR3 loop spans 12 amino acids. V lost 2 bases to trimming and J lost 5 bases, with 7 bases between them. This CDR3 is CASSLFRNEQYF. The CDR3 nucleotides are TGTGCCAGCAGCTTATTCCGTAACGAGCAGTACTTC. Variable domain in full (rest from reference TRBV7-8 and TRBJ2-7): GAGVSQSPRYKVAKRGQDVALRCDPISGHVSLFWYQQALGQGPEFLTYFQNEAQLDKSGLPSDRFFAERPEGSVSTLKIQRTQQEDSAVYLCASSLFRNEQYFGPGTRLTVT.

This clonotype has a handful of counts. This sequence joins TRBV24-1 and TRBJ1-2, with no clear D. This CDR3 is 13 amino acids long. Germline CDR1 KGHDR, CDR2 SFDVKD. V was cut by 0 bases and J by 8 bases, with 9 bases left in between. The CDR3 bases are TGTGCCACCAGTGATTTGGGTGTAGGCGGCTACACCTTC. This translates into CATSDLGVGGYTF.

In this sample, this clonotype turned up a few times. The rearrangement uses TRBV20-1 and TRBJ1-3; D is perhaps TRBD1 (5 bases). CDR3 length: 15 amino acids. The germline V and J ends were trimmed by 4 bases and 0 bases, with 13 bases remaining between them. Germline V lookup: CDR1 DFQATT, CDR2 SNEGSKA (reference sequence). Here the CDR3 reads CSATDWGSSGNTIYF. The CDR3 DNA sequence: TGCAGTGCTACCGACTGGGGCAGCTCTGGAAACACCATATATTTT.

The chain combines TRBV7-9 with TRBJ2-2, with D possibly matching TRBD1 (5 bases). With 6 bases removed from V and 2 bases from J, the gap between germline ends came to 7 bases. Germline V gene data show CDR1 as SEHNR and CDR2 as FQNEAQ (reference sequence). The CDR3 sequence is 13 residues long. The CDR3 loop reads CASRQDNTGELFF. For the CDR3, the DNA is TGTGCCAGCAGACAGGACAACACCGGGGAGCTGTTTTTT.

J is TRBJ2-3 and V is TRBV3-1; D is perhaps TRBD2 (6 bases). Germline-derived CDR1 and CDR2 are LGHDT and YNNKEL (reference sequence). The CDR3 contains 13 residues. The V end lost 11 bases, the J end lost 3 bases, and 15 bases lay between the germline ends. As DNA, the CDR3 is TGTGCCTCCTGTAGCGGTGGTACAGATACGCAGTATTTT. This gives the protein CASCSGGTDTQYF.

This clonotype was seen repeatedly, ten times or more. This chain connects TRBV20-1 to TRBJ2-7; D may be TRBD2 (6 bases). The CDR3 has 11 residues. Germline-derived CDR1 and CDR2 are DFQATT and SNEGSKA (reference sequence). V shed 5 bases and J shed 3 bases, with 8 bases lying between them. The CDR3 protein is CSASGGYEQYF. CDR3 DNA: TGCAGTGCTTCCGGGGGCTACGAGCAGTACTTC.

V is TRBV5-1 and J is TRBJ1-2; the D gene is possibly TRBD1 (5 bases). This CDR3 spans 14 amino acids. Germline V lookup: CDR1 SGHRS, CDR2 YFSETQ. V was clipped by 4 bases and J by 4 bases, with 14 bases between them. The CDR3 protein is CASSGGGSIYGYTF. CDR3 DNA sequence: TGCGCCAGCAGCGGTGGGGGGTCGATCTATGGCTACACCTTC.

This clonotype has at least ten counts. The rearrangement links TRBV2 to TRBJ2-7; TRBD1 agrees at 7 bases. Germline CDR1 and CDR2: SNHLY and FYNNEI. The J segment lost 4 bases and the V segment lost 8 bases, leaving 8 bases of the junction unmatched. The CDR3 consists of 13 residues. The CDR3 sequence is CASSKGAEYEQYF. CDR3 bases: TGTGCCAGCTCCAAGGGGGCGGAGTACGAGCAGTACTTC.

The V gene is TRBV2, the J gene TRBJ1-5, with TRBD1 as a possible D gene (6 bases). Germline loops: CDR1 SNHLY, CDR2 FYNNEI. This CDR3 has 14 residues. With 3 bases removed from V and 11 bases from J, the gap between germline ends came to 17 bases. CDR3 residues: CASSDRTDQETQHF. The CDR3 coding sequence is TGTGCCAGCAGTGACAGGACAGACCAAGAGACCCAGCATTTT.